The T cell receptor (beta chain) under discussion was sequenced for a study of response to subunit inactivated influenza vaccine. The CDR3 is 15 amino acids. Trimming took off 5 bases at V and 4 bases at J, with 15 bases between the two ends. There are a few counts of this clonotype. In TCRdb, the RT-PCR reads were re-called with MiXCR into one record per CDR3 protein. The profile covers almost 600,000 distinct CDR3 sequences, with about 15% appearing a single time and 11% taken by the ten largest. The chain has TRBV12-3 or TRBV12-4 and TRBJ1-3, with D unclear. The specimen was PBMCs from blood, collected about 11 days after vaccination. This TCR was sampled from a man aged 50 to 59 who received an inactivated influenza vaccine. CDR3 sequence reads: CASSQSSRGGNTIYF. CDR3 nucleotides: TGTGCCAGCAGTCAGTCCAGTCGAGGGGGAAACACCATATATTTT.